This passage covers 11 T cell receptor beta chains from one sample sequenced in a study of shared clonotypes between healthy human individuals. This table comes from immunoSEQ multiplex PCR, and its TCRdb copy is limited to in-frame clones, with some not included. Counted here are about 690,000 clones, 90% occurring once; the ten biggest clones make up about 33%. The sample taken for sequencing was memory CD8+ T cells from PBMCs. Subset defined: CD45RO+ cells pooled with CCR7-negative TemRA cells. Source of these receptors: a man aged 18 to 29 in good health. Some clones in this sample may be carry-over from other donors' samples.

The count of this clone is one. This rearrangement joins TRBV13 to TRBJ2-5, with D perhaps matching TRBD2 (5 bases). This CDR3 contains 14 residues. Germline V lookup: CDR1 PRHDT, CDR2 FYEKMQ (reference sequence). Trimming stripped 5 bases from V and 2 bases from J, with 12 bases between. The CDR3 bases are TGTGCCAGCAGCCATCGGGGAGCTCAAGAGACCCAGTACTTC. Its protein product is CASSHRGAQETQYF.

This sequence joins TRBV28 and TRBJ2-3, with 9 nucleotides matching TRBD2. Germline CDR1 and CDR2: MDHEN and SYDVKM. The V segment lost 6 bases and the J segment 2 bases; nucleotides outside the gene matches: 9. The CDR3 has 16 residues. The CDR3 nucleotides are TGTGCCAGCAGAACTAGCGGGCATCGCCCCACAGATACGCAGTATTTT. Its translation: CASRTSGHRPTDTQYF.

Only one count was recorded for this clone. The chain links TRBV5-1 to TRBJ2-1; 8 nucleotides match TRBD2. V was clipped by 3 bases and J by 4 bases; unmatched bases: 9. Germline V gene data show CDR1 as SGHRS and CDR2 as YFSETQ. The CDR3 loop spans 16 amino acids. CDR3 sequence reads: CASSYESGRGYNEQFF. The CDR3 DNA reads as TGCGCCAGCAGCTACGAAAGCGGGAGAGGATACAATGAGCAGTTCTTC.

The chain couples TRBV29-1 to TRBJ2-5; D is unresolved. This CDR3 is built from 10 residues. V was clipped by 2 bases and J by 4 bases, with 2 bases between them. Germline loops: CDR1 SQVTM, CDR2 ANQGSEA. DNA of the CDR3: TGCAGCGTTGAATTAGAGACCCAGTACTTC. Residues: CSVELETQYF.

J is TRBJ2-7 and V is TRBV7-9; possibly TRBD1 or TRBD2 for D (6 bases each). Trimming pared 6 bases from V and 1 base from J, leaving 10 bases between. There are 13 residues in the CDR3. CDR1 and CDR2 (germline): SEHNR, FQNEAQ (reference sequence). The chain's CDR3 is CASRTGASYEQYF. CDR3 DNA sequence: TGTGCCAGCAGGACGGGGGCTTCCTACGAGCAGTACTTC.

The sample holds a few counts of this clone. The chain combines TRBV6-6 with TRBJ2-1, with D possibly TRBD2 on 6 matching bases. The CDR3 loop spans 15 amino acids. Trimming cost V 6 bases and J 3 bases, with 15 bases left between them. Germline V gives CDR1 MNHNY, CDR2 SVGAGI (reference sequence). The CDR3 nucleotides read TGTGCCAGCAGACACGATAGCGGATACTACAATGAGCAGTTCTTC. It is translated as CASRHDSGYYNEQFF.

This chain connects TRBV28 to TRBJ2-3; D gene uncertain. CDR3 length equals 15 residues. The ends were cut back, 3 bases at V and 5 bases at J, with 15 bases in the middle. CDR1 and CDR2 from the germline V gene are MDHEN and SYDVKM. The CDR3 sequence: CASSFTRSYLDTQYF. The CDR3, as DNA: TGTGCCAGCAGTTTCACGCGCTCATACTTAGATACGCAGTATTTT.

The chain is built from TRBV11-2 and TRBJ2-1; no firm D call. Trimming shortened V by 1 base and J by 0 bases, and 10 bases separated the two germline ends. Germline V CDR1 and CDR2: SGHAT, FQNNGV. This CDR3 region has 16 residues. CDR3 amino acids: CASSLVKHPSYNEQFF. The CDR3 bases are TGTGCCAGCAGCTTAGTGAAGCACCCCTCCTACAATGAGCAGTTCTTC.

CDR3 coding DNA: TGCAGCTCATGCACTAGTTCGCGAACTAACAATGAGCAGTTCTTC. This codes for CSSCTSSRTNNEQFF. The gene calls are TRBV29-1 and TRBJ2-1, with D possibly matching TRBD2 (5 bases). The V gene's germline CDR1 is SQVTM and CDR2 ANQGSEA. CDR3 size: 15 residues. The V end lost 8 bases, the J end lost 5 bases, and 22 bases lay between the germline ends.

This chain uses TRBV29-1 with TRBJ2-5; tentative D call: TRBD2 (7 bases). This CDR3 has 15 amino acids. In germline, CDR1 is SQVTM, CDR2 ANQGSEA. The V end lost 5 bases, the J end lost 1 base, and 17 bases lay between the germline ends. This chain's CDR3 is CSVQGEGGVQETQYF. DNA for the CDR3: TGCAGCGTTCAAGGGGAGGGGGGGGTCCAAGAGACCCAGTACTTC.

CDR3 loop: CASSHQSWTDTQYF. The DNA of the CDR3 is TGTGCCAGCAGCCACCAGTCCTGGACAGATACGCAGTATTTT. V is TRBV14 and J is TRBJ2-3; D is unresolved. V gave up 3 bases and J gave up 3 bases, with 10 bases separating them. Per the germline V gene, CDR1 is SGHDN and CDR2 is FVKESK. This CDR3 has 14 residues.